One sample yielded the 15 T cell receptor beta chains listed below, sequenced in a study of T cells in Graves' hyperthyroidism and ophthalmopathy. Researchers amplified the TCR beta CDR3 regions from RNA transcripts. The HTBI primer set drove a first-round RT-PCR of the TCR CDR3. Via MiXCR, TCRdb re-called the multiplex PCR reads, giving one row per CDR3 protein. Of hundreds of thousands of distinct CDR3 sequences in the sample, about 16% were seen once. Sequences were obtained from blood. The receptors stem from a woman in her twenties or thirties with Graves' hyperthyroidism.

This clonotype was observed many times. This chain joins TRBV28 and TRBJ2-7; TRBD2 agrees at 13 bases. The CDR3 is made up of 12 amino acids. With V trimmed by 8 bases and J by 6 bases, 1 base remained unmatched. CDR1 and CDR2 (germline): MDHEN, SYDVKM. DNA for the CDR3: TGTGCCAGCGGGACTAGCGGGACCGAGCAGTACTTC. Translation gives CASGTSGTEQYF. The full variable domain, its missing parts supplied by reference TRBV28 and TRBJ2-7, is DVKVTQSSRYLVKRTGEKVFLECVQDMDHENMFWYRQDPGLGLRLIYFSYDVKMKEKGDIPEGYSVSREKKERFSLILESASTNQTSMYLCASGTSGTEQYFGPGTRLTVT.

The chain carries TRBV28 and TRBJ1-4; D ambiguous. CDR1 is MDHEN, CDR2 SYDVKM, per germline. Trimming cost V 6 bases and J 0 bases, with 11 bases left between them. The CDR3 loop spans 15 amino acids. The CDR3 DNA reads as TGTGCCAGCAGCTACCGGGAGGCAACTAATGAAAAACTGTTTTTT. It encodes CASSYREATNEKLFF.

J is TRBJ1-5 and V is TRBV19, with D unclear. The CDR3 is made up of 14 amino acids. Germline CDR1 is LNHDA and CDR2 is SQIVND (reference sequence). V lost 6 bases and J lost 0, with 9 bases in between. The CDR3 nucleotides read TGTGCCAGTAGGGGGTCTTATAGCAATCAGCCCCAGCATTTT. Translating gives CASRGSYSNQPQHF.

The chain has TRBV27 and TRBJ1-6; 9 bases fit TRBD1. Trimming took 7 bases from V and 7 from J; bases not matched to a gene: 5. Germline CDR1 and CDR2: MNHEY and SMNVEV (reference sequence). The CDR3 has 14 amino acids. CDR3 DNA sequence: TGTGCCAGCACTCTAGGGACAGGGAATTCACCCCTCCACTTT. This sequence encodes CASTLGTGNSPLHF.

This clonotype occurred a few times. V is TRBV29-1 and J is TRBJ2-1, with D possibly being TRBD2 (5 bases). The germline V gene encodes CDR1 SQVTM and CDR2 ANQGSEA. The CDR3 extends over 12 amino acids. Trimming removed 2 bases at V and 9 bases at J, with 11 bases between. DNA for the CDR3: TGCAGCGTTGAAACTCCGCGGGTTGAGCAGTTCTTC. Its protein is CSVETPRVEQFF.

A note on this clonotype: A much bigger clone sits one base away, suggesting this may be a read error. The V call is TRBV12-3 or TRBV12-4, the J call TRBJ2-1; 9 positions agree with TRBD2. This CDR3 has 14 amino acids. CDR3 coding DNA: TGTGCCCGCAGTAGACTAGCGGCGTACAATGAGCAGTTCTTC. The encoded protein is CARSRLAAYNEQFF.

In its sample, this clonotype was seen many times. The chain is built from TRBV12-3 or TRBV12-4 and TRBJ1-1; D call uncertain. This CDR3 has 12 amino acids. V was cut by 3 bases and J by 5 bases, with 7 bases left in between. The CDR3 sequence: CASSFAVTEAFF. CDR3 coding DNA: TGTGCCAGCAGTTTCGCGGTTACTGAAGCTTTCTTT.

V usage is TRBV28 and J usage is TRBJ1-1, with D hard to call. V gave up 2 bases and J gave up 4 bases, with 14 bases separating them. This CDR3 is 15 amino acids long. The V gene's germline CDR1 is MDHEN and CDR2 SYDVKM. The CDR3 bases are TGTGCCAGCAGTTTAGGGGAGGGCGCGGCCACTGAAGCTTTCTTT. Translated, it gives CASSLGEGAATEAFF. Based on the CDR3 plus reference TRBV28 and TRBJ1-1, the full variable domain is DVKVTQSSRYLVKRTGEKVFLECVQDMDHENMFWYRQDPGLGLRLIYFSYDVKMKEKGDIPEGYSVSREKKERFSLILESASTNQTSMYLCASSLGEGAATEAFFGQGTRLTVV.

This clonotype was observed a handful of times. This chain joins TRBV7-8 and TRBJ2-3; 8 bases line up with TRBD2. This CDR3 spans 16 amino acids. V dropped 5 bases and J dropped 3; count of bases not matched to a gene: 10. Germline V lookup: CDR1 SGHVS, CDR2 FQNEAQ. CDR3 DNA: TGTGCCAGCAGCCCGATCCAGCGGGAGTGGACAGATACGCAGTATTTT. This gives the protein CASSPIQREWTDTQYF.

This clonotype was detected many times. The chain recombines TRBV12-3 or TRBV12-4 with TRBJ2-1, with 7 bases that match TRBD1. V lost 4 bases to trimming and J lost 0 bases; unmatched junction nucleotides: 9. The CDR3 contains 17 residues. The CDR3 reads CASSSTDRVSSYNEQFF. The CDR3 nucleotides read TGTGCCAGCAGTTCTACCGACAGGGTTAGCTCCTACAATGAGCAGTTCTTC.

This clonotype was seen ten or more times. The chain joins TRBV28 to TRBJ2-7; either TRBD1 or TRBD2 may fit D (5 bases each). V was shortened by 5 bases and J by 2 bases, with 19 bases between the two germline ends. The germline V gene encodes CDR1 MDHEN and CDR2 SYDVKM. The CDR3 length is 16 residues. The CDR3 spells CASSPLLGDATYEQYF. CDR3 coding DNA: TGTGCCAGCAGTCCGCTCTTGGGGGACGCCACCTACGAGCAGTACTTC. Full variable domain (outside the CDR3, taken from reference TRBV28 and TRBJ2-7): DVKVTQSSRYLVKRTGEKVFLECVQDMDHENMFWYRQDPGLGLRLIYFSYDVKMKEKGDIPEGYSVSREKKERFSLILESASTNQTSMYLCASSPLLGDATYEQYFGPGTRLTVT.

Many counts were recorded for this clonotype. The J gene is TRBJ1-1, the V gene TRBV2, with D tentatively TRBD1 (6 bases). The CDR3 sequence is 13 residues long. V was shortened by 7 bases and J by 1 base, with 10 bases between the two germline ends. The V gene's germline CDR1 is SNHLY and CDR2 FYNNEI. Written as DNA, the CDR3 is TGTGCCAGCAACCTACAGGGGAACACTGAAGCTTTCTTT. This codes for CASNLQGNTEAFF.

About this clonotype itself: The junction does not match germline at one end; this may be a read error. The chain joins TRBV6-2 or TRBV6-3 to TRBJ2-3; D might be TRBD2 (6 bases). CDR3 size: 13 residues. The germline gives CDR1 MNHEY, CDR2 SVGEGT. The CDR3: CASGYTSLSTQYF. The CDR3 DNA is TGTGCCAGCGGTTATACTAGCTTGAGTACGCAGTATTTT.

This clonotype occurred many times. V gene TRBV24-1 combines with J gene TRBJ1-2, with D perhaps matching TRBD1 (5 bases). Trimming took off 2 bases at V and 6 bases at J, with 15 bases between the two ends. The germline V gene encodes CDR1 KGHDR and CDR2 SFDVKD. This CDR3 comprises 15 residues. The DNA of the CDR3 is TGTGCCACCAGTGATTCCTGGGGGACTGTTGATGGCTACACCTTC. Amino acid sequence: CATSDSWGTVDGYTF.

This clonotype was picked up a small number of times. The V gene is TRBV7-2, the J gene TRBJ1-5; D is possibly TRBD1 (5 bases). Germline V gene sequence: CDR1 SGHTA, CDR2 FQGNSA. This CDR3 spans 17 amino acids. V lost 5 bases to trimming and J lost 3 bases, with 20 bases between them. CDR3 bases: TGTGCCAGCAGCCTCTCAGGAGGGGTGGTGAACAATCAGCCCCAGCATTTT. It yields the protein CASSLSGGVVNNQPQHF.